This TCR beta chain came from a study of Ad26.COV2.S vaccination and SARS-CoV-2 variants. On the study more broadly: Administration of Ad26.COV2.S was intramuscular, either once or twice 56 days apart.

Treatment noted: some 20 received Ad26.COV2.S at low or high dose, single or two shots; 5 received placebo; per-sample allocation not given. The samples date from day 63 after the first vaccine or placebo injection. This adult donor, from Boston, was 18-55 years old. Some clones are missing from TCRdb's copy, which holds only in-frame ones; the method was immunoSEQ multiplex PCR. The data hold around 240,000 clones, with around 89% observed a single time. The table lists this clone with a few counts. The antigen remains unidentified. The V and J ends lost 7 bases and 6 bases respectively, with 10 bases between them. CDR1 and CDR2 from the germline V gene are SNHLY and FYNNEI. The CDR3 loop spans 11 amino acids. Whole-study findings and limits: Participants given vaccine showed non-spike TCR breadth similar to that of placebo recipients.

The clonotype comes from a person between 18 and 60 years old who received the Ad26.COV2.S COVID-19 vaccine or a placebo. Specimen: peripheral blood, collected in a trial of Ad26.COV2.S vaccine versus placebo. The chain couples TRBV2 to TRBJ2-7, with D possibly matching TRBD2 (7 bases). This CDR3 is CASTRGAEQYF. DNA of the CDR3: TGTGCCAGCACACGGGGGGCCGAGCAGTACTTC. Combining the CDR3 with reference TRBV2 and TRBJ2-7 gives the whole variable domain EPEVTQTPSHQVTQMGQEVILRCVPISNHLYFYWYRQILGQKVEFLVSFYNNEISEKSEIFDDQFSVERPDGSNFTLKIRSTKLEDSAMYFCASTRGAEQYFGPGTRLTVT.